The 16 T cell receptor beta chains below come from one sample, sequenced in a study of type 1 regulatory T cells. TCRdb passed the reads through MiXCR, listing each CDR3 protein once. The table includes about 68,000 distinct CDR3 sequences, approximately 64% detected once. What these receptors recognize is not known. The sequenced sample consisted of cultured T cells, either the whole culture or a sorted T cell fraction (not recorded which). Described subset: Tr1-enriched cell product generated in vitro against host alloantigens. The receptors were gathered from a human donor in good health.

The chain is built from TRBV20-1 and TRBJ2-3; no firm D call. The germline V gene encodes CDR1 DFQATT and CDR2 SNEGSKA (reference sequence). The CDR3 has 17 amino acids. Trimming stripped 4 bases from V and 4 bases from J, with 24 bases between. The CDR3 sequence is CSAIRTSRGIGADTQYF. The DNA of the CDR3 is TGCAGTGCTATCCGTACTTCGCGTGGAATCGGCGCAGATACGCAGTATTTT.

Worth noting for this clonotype: An end of the junction differs from the germline gene, which may be a read error. V and J are TRBV20-1 and TRBJ1-1; D gene uncertain. The CDR3 runs to 12 residues. Germline-derived CDR1 and CDR2 are DFQATT and SNEGSKA (reference sequence). CDR3 region: CSASPRTTGAFF. The CDR3, as DNA: TGCAGTGCTAGTCCCAGGACGACTGGAGCTTTCTTT.

The chain recombines TRBV12-3 or TRBV12-4 with TRBJ2-2; D unresolved. This CDR3 is 11 amino acids long. V was pared by 3 bases and J by 8 bases, with 4 bases between. The CDR3 loop reads CASSFVGELFF. The CDR3 DNA sequence: TGTGCCAGCAGTTTTGTAGGGGAGCTGTTTTTT.

The chain joins TRBV11-2 to TRBJ2-2; 8 nucleotides agree with TRBD2. Losses at the gene ends were 4 bases for V and 0 bases for J; bases not matched to a gene: 10. This CDR3 spans 18 amino acids. The germline gives CDR1 SGHAT, CDR2 FQNNGV. The CDR3 is CASSWVGRGYANTGELFF. The CDR3 DNA sequence: TGTGCCAGCAGCTGGGTCGGGAGGGGTTATGCGAACACCGGGGAGCTGTTTTTT.

This rearrangement joins TRBV2 to TRBJ2-3; 12 bases line up with TRBD2. V shed 6 bases, J shed 0 bases, and the junction held 4 bases outside the gene matches. Germline CDR1 SNHLY, CDR2 FYNNEI. The CDR3 covers 16 residues. This CDR3 is CASRQGTSGSTDTQYF. As DNA, the CDR3 is TGTGCCAGCAGACAGGGGACTAGCGGGAGCACAGATACGCAGTATTTT.

This clonotype showed up just a few times. V gene TRBV6-2 or TRBV6-3 combines with J gene TRBJ2-1; 16 positions match TRBD2. The J segment lost 1 base and the V segment lost 4 bases, leaving 4 bases of the junction unmatched. Germline CDR1 and CDR2: MNHEY and SVGEGT. There are 18 residues in the CDR3. In DNA form, the CDR3 reads TGTGCCAGCAGTTCGGGACTAGCGGGAGGGCCTTCCTACAATGAGCAGTTCTTC. Translation gives CASSSGLAGGPSYNEQFF.

This clonotype appeared many times. The CDR3 DNA reads TGCGCCAGCAGCCACGTGGGACAGAGGCCAGATACGCAGTATTTT. This translates into CASSHVGQRPDTQYF. The V gene is TRBV4-1, the J gene TRBJ2-3; 7 nucleotides line up with TRBD1. Per germline, CDR1 MGHRA and CDR2 YSYEKL. The length of the CDR3 is 15 residues. V dropped 3 bases and J dropped 4; count of bases not matched to a gene: 7.

V is TRBV12-3 or TRBV12-4 and J is TRBJ2-3; TRBD2 matches at 8 bases. Trimming cost V 3 bases and J 4 bases; bases outside gene matches: 9. The CDR3 runs 16 residues. As DNA, the CDR3 is TGTGCCAGCAGTTTCCTCGCGGGAGGCGGGGCAGATACGCAGTATTTT. Amino acids: CASSFLAGGGADTQYF.

The chain uses TRBV5-1 and TRBJ1-3; D gene unclear. This CDR3 contains 15 residues. V was trimmed by 0 bases and J by 4 bases, leaving 11 bases between them. Germline CDR1 SGHRS, CDR2 YFSETQ. CDR3 residues: CASSLVGVGGNTIYF. For the CDR3, the DNA is TGCGCCAGCAGCTTGGTCGGGGTAGGCGGAAACACCATATATTTT. Based on the CDR3 plus reference TRBV5-1 and TRBJ1-3, the full variable domain is KAGVTQTPRYLIKTRGQQVTLSCSPISGHRSVSWYQQTPGQGLQFLFEYFSETQRNKGNFPGRFSGRQFSNSRSEMNVSTLELGDSALYLCASSLVGVGGNTIYFGEGSWLTVV.

CDR3 bases: TGTGCCAGCAGCTTAGCGGGACTCGCCTACAATGAGCAGTTCTTC. It yields the protein CASSLAGLAYNEQFF. The chain links TRBV7-2 to TRBJ2-1, with D possibly TRBD2 on 6 matching bases. Germline V gene data show CDR1 as SGHTA and CDR2 as FQGNSA. The CDR3 sequence is 15 residues long. V shed 0 bases and J shed 2 bases, with 8 bases lying between them.

The V call is TRBV2, the J call TRBJ1-1; the D gene is possibly TRBD1 (5 bases). CDR1 and CDR2 (germline): SNHLY, FYNNEI. V lost 7 bases to trimming and J lost 6 bases, with 9 bases between them. This CDR3 region has 11 residues. Here the CDR3 reads CASKGWAEAFF. DNA for the CDR3: TGTGCCAGCAAGGGGTGGGCTGAAGCTTTCTTT.

V is TRBV20-1 and J is TRBJ2-2; D is possibly TRBD2 (6 bases). Germline assignment: CDR1 DFQATT and CDR2 SNEGSKA (reference sequence). This CDR3 has 15 amino acids. V dropped 3 bases and J dropped 0 bases, with 11 bases sitting between them. Written as DNA, the CDR3 is TGCAGTGCTAGCGGGAGCCCCACGAACACCGGGGAGCTGTTTTTT. It is translated as CSASGSPTNTGELFF.

The J gene is TRBJ2-1, the V gene TRBV7-8; D may be TRBD2 (6 bases). The CDR3 loop spans 16 amino acids. Trimming shortened V by 3 bases and J by 2 bases, and 14 bases separated the two germline ends. From germline, CDR1 is SGHVS and CDR2 FQNEAQ. The CDR3 loop is CASSFKRVSTYNEQFF. The CDR3 nucleotides read TGTGCCAGCAGCTTCAAGCGGGTGTCCACCTACAATGAGCAGTTCTTC.

CDR3 nucleotides: TGTGCCAGCAGCTTAATTAGCGGGAGTAACAATGAGCAGTTCTTC. It yields the protein CASSLISGSNNEQFF. The rearrangement joins TRBV7-2 to TRBJ2-1; 9 bases are a match to TRBD2. The CDR3 totals 15 residues. The germline CDR1 and CDR2 sequences are SGHTA and FQGNSA. V trimming: 2 bases; J trimming: 5 bases; junction bases outside the gene matches: 4.

The rearrangement uses TRBV12-3 or TRBV12-4 and TRBJ1-1, with 7 bases that match TRBD1. V shed 6 bases, J shed 4 bases, and the junction held 17 bases outside the gene matches. The CDR3 runs to 17 residues. CDR3 sequence (DNA): TGTGCCAGCAGCCCCCTGGTGGGGACAGACGCCGGCACTGAAGCTTTCTTT. Translated, it gives CASSPLVGTDAGTEAFF.

This clonotype was counted between two and nine times. CDR3 in DNA: TGCAGTGCCGGCCGGGACAGGGGCTCTGGGGCCAACGTCCTGACTTTC. As protein: CSAGRDRGSGANVLTF. The chain joins TRBV29-1 to TRBJ2-6; 10 bases agree with TRBD1. CDR3 length equals 16 residues. CDR1 and CDR2 from the germline V gene are SQVTM and ANQGSEA. Filled out from reference TRBV29-1 and TRBJ2-6, the complete variable domain reads SAVISQKPSRDICQRGTSLTIQCQVDSQVTMMFWYRQQPGQSLTLIATANQGSEATYESGFVIDKFPISRPNLTFSTLTVSNMSPEDSSIYLCSAGRDRGSGANVLTFGAGSRLTVL.